This T cell receptor beta chain was observed in a study of cytomegalovirus exposure and HLA in healthy donors. Study-level background: In an earlier analysis, 90 million to 130 million unique TCR beta sequences were found from 150 million to 200 million T cells. From HLA-typed donors, an early data release held tens of millions of unique TCRs.

Primers for the PCR totalled 60 Vbeta and 13 Jbeta. The repertoire was sequenced with immunoSEQ multiplex PCR; TCRdb's copy has only in-frame clones and lacks some. The sample lists more than 150,000 clones; 65% to 80% were seen once. Note on this clone: The antigen is unknown.

The V end lost 2 bases, the J end lost 8 bases, and 6 bases lay between the germline ends. Germline V CDR1 and CDR2: SNHLY, FYNNEI. The CDR3 sequence is 12 residues long. Study-wide results and limits: Presence/absence results assume similar sequencing depth per donor, which may not hold.

This rearrangement joins TRBV2 to TRBJ1-4; D is undetermined. This receptor was obtained from a woman in her forties in good health and CMV-seropositive. Sequencing was done on a sample of PBMCs. CDR3 sequence reads: CASSEIREKLFF. The DNA for the CDR3 is TGTGCCAGCAGTGAAATTCGGGAAAAACTGTTTTTT.